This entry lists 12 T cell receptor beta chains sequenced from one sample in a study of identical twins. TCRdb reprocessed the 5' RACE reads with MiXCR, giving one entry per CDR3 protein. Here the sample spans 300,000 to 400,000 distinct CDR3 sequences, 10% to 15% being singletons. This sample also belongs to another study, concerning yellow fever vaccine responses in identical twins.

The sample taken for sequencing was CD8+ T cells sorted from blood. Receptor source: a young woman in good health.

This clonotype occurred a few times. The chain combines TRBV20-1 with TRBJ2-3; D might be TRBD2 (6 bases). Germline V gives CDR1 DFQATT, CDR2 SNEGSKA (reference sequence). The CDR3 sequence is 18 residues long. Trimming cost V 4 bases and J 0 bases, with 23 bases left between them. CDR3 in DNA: TGCAGTGCTACGCCATTATTCTTAGCGGAGACTAGCACAGATACGCAGTATTTT. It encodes CSATPLFLAETSTDTQYF.

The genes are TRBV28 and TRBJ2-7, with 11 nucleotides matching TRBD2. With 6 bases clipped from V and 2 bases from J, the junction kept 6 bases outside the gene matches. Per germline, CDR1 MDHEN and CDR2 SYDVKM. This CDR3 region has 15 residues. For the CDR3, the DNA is TGTGCCAGCAGCCTACGGACTAGCGGGCCCTACGAGCAGTACTTC. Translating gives CASSLRTSGPYEQYF.

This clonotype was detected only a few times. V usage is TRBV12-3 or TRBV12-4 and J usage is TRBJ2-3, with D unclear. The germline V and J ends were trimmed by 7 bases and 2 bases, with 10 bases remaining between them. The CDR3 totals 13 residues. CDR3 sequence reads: CASTVLLTDTQYF. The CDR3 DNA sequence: TGTGCCAGCACCGTCCTTCTCACAGATACGCAGTATTTT.

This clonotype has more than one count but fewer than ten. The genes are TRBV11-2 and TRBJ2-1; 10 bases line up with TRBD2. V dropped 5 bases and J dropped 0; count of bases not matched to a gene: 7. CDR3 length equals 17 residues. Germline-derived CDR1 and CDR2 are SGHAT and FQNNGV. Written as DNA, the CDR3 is TGTGCCAGCAGCCCTTATCTAGCGGGGGACTCCTACAATGAGCAGTTCTTC. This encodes CASSPYLAGDSYNEQFF.

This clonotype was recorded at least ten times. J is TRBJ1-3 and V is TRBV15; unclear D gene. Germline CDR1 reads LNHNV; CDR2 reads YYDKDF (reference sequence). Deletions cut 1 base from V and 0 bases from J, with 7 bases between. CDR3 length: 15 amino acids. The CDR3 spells CATSRGTNSGNTIYF. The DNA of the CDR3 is TGTGCCACCAGCAGAGGTACAAACTCTGGAAACACCATATATTTT.

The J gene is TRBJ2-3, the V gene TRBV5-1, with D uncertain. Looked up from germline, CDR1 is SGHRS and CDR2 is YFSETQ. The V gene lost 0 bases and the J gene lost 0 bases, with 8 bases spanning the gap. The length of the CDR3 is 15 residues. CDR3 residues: CASSLGEASTDTQYF. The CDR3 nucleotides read TGCGCCAGCAGCTTGGGCGAGGCTAGCACAGATACGCAGTATTTT.

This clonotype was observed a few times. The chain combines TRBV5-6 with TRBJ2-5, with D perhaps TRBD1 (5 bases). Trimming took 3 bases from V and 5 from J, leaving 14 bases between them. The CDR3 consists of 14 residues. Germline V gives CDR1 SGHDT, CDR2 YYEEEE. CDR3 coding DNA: TGTGCCAGCAGCTCGTCCTACAGGCCGGAGACCCAGTACTTC. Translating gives CASSSSYRPETQYF. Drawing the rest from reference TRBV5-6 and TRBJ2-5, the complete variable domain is DAGVTQSPTHLIKTRGQQVTLRCSPKSGHDTVSWYQQALGQGPQFIFQYYEEEERQRGNFPDRFSGHQFPNYSSELNVNALLLGDSALYLCASSSSYRPETQYFGPGTRLLVL.

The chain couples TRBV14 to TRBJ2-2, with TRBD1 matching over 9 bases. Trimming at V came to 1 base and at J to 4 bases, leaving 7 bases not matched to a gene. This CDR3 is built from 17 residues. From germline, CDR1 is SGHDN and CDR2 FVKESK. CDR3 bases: TGTGCCAGCAGCCAAGGGTCACAGGGGGCTATCACCGGGGAGCTGTTTTTT. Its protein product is CASSQGSQGAITGELFF.

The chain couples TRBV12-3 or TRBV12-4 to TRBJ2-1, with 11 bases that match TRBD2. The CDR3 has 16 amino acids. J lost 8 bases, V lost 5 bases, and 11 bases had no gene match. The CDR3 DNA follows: TGTGCCAGCAGTCCACCGGTAGCGGGAGGGCCTCATGAGCAGTTCTTC. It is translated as CASSPPVAGGPHEQFF.

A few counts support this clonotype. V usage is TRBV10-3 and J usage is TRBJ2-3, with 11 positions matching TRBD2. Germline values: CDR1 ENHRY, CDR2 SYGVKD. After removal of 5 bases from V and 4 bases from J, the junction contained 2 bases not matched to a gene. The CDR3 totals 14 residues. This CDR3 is CAISWTSGSDTQYF. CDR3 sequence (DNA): TGTGCCATCAGTTGGACTAGCGGGTCAGATACGCAGTATTTT.

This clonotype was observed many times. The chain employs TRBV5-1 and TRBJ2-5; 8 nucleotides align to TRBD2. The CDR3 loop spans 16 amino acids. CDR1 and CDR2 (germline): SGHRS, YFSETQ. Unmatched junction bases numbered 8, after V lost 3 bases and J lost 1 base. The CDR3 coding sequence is TGCGCCAGCAGCTCTCAGCGGGAGTCCCTCCAAGAGACCCAGTACTTC. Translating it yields CASSSQRESLQETQYF. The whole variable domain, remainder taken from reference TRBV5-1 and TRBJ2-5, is KAGVTQTPRYLIKTRGQQVTLSCSPISGHRSVSWYQQTPGQGLQFLFEYFSETQRNKGNFPGRFSGRQFSNSRSEMNVSTLELGDSALYLCASSSQRESLQETQYFGPGTRLLVL.

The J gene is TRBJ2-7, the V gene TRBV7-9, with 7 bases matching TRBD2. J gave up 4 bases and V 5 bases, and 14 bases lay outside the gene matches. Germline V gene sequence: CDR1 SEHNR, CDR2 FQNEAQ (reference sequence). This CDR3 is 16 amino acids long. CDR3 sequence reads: CASSPSGGSGPYEQYV. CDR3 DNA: TGTGCCAGCAGCCCCTCGGGGGGTAGCGGGCCATACGAGCAGTACGTC.